Listed below are T cell receptor beta chains from one sample, sequenced in a study of OX40 agonist ivuxolimab in advanced cancers. TCRdb keeps only in-frame clones here, not all; method: immunoSEQ multiplex PCR. Found here are almost 90,000 clones, about 83% of them singletons; the top ten hold roughly 1.6%. Sequenced here: CD4+ or CD8+ T cells sorted from blood, sampled in a trial of the OX40 agonist ivuxolimab. These receptors came from an adult with an advanced solid tumor such as melanoma, head and neck, liver or kidney cancer. CDR3s include the opening cysteine and the closing phenylalanine or tryptophan. A D gene is named only where the DNA matches it firmly. Size is omitted from some rows. Given values are once, few, many or a class for expanded clones.

cdr3_nt: TGCGCCAGCAGCCAAGATCGCGCGACAGGGGGGAACACTGAAGCTTTCTTT
cdr3_aa: CASSQDRATGGNTEAFF
v_call: TRBV4-3
j_call: TRBJ1-1
clone_size: few
d_call: TRBD1

cdr3_nt: TGTGCCAGCAGTTCCTCTGGGGGATGGCGCCAAGAGACCCAGTACTTC
cdr3_aa: CASSSSGGWRQETQYF
v_call: TRBV6-5
j_call: TRBJ2-5
clone_size: .
d_call: .

cdr3_nt: TGTGCCAGCAGTTACGCCGGGAGGCCAAACACCGGGGAGCTGTTTTTT
cdr3_aa: CASSYAGRPNTGELFF
v_call: TRBV6-5
j_call: TRBJ2-2
clone_size: .
d_call: TRBD2

cdr3_nt: TGCGCCAGCAGCGGACCGAATCGGGACGATAGCGGTTCCAATGAGCAGTTCTTC
cdr3_aa: CASSGPNRDDSGSNEQFF
v_call: TRBV5-1
j_call: TRBJ2-1
clone_size: .
d_call: .

cdr3_nt: TGTGCCAGCAGCCAAGTGCCAGCCTACGGACAGTACTTC
cdr3_aa: CASSQVPAYGQYF
v_call: TRBV14
j_call: TRBJ2-7
clone_size: .
d_call: .

cdr3_nt: TGTGCCAGCAGCCCACAGGGGATTGCCTATGGCTACACCTTC
cdr3_aa: CASSPQGIAYGYTF
v_call: TRBV11-1
j_call: TRBJ1-2
clone_size: once
d_call: TRBD1

cdr3_nt: TGTGCCAGCAGCTTAGGGGTGGTCCAAGAGACCCAGTACTTC
cdr3_aa: CASSLGVVQETQYF
v_call: TRBV11-2
j_call: TRBJ2-5
clone_size: .
d_call: .

cdr3_nt: TGTGCCAGTAGTATCGGTCCCAGGGACAGGGTATGGACCGGAGTTAATGAAAAACTGTTTTTT
cdr3_aa: CASSIGPRDRVWTGVNEKLFF
v_call: TRBV19
j_call: TRBJ1-4
clone_size: .
d_call: TRBD1

cdr3_nt: TGTGCCAGCAGCTACACCGGGACAGGGGCAGGAGAGACCCAGTACTTC
cdr3_aa: CASSYTGTGAGETQYF
v_call: TRBV7-9
j_call: TRBJ2-5
clone_size: once
d_call: TRBD1

cdr3_nt: TGTGCCAGCAGCTTGGACACCTTGTATGGCTACACCTTC
cdr3_aa: CASSLDTLYGYTF
v_call: TRBV5-4
j_call: TRBJ1-2
clone_size: few
d_call: .

cdr3_nt: TGTGCCAGCAGTCTACGCCGGGGAAGGGAAAAACTGTTTTTT
cdr3_aa: CASSLRRGREKLFF
v_call: TRBV6-5
j_call: TRBJ1-4
clone_size: .
d_call: .

cdr3_nt: TGCGCCAGCAGCTTGGAGGGACAGGGGATTTACGAGCAGTACTTC
cdr3_aa: CASSLEGQGIYEQYF
v_call: TRBV5-1
j_call: TRBJ2-7
clone_size: .
d_call: TRBD1

cdr3_nt: TGTGCCAGTAGGAACAGGGGGTTCGACGAGCAGTACTTC
cdr3_aa: CASRNRGFDEQYF
v_call: TRBV19
j_call: TRBJ2-7
clone_size: .
d_call: TRBD1

cdr3_nt: TGTGCCAGCAGCGCAGCCCGGGGGGGCGAGCAGTACTTC
cdr3_aa: CASSAARGGEQYF
v_call: TRBV2
j_call: TRBJ2-7
clone_size: .
d_call: TRBD2

cdr3_nt: TGCGCCAGCAGTGAGGCCCGGGCGCTCTCTGGGGCCAACGTCCTGACTTTC
cdr3_aa: CASSEARALSGANVLTF
v_call: TRBV10-2
j_call: TRBJ2-6
clone_size: .
d_call: .

cdr3_nt: TGTGCCAGCAGCTTAGGGGACGGATCCTACAATGAGCAGTTCTTC
cdr3_aa: CASSLGDGSYNEQFF
v_call: TRBV7-9
j_call: TRBJ2-1
clone_size: .
d_call: .

cdr3_nt: TGTGCCAGCGGCCGGGTGGCGGGGTCTGAAGCTTTCTTT
cdr3_aa: CASGRVAGSEAFF
v_call: TRBV6-4
j_call: TRBJ1-1
clone_size: .
d_call: .

cdr3_nt: TGCGCCAGCAGCTTGGCCCCCAACTCCCTCGAGGAGACCCAGTACTTC
cdr3_aa: CASSLAPNSLEETQYF
v_call: TRBV5-1
j_call: TRBJ2-5
clone_size: .
d_call: .

cdr3_nt: TGTGCCAGCAGCAGAGGGGGAAAGCGGCACACCTACGAGCAGTACTTC
cdr3_aa: CASSRGGKRHTYEQYF
v_call: TRBV11-2
j_call: TRBJ2-7
clone_size: .
d_call: .

cdr3_nt: TGCGCCAGCAGTCAGCTGGGGACTAGCGGGGGCCCGGACCAAGAGACCCAGTACTTC
cdr3_aa: CASSQLGTSGGPDQETQYF
v_call: TRBV23-1
j_call: TRBJ2-5
clone_size: .
d_call: TRBD2

cdr3_nt: TGTGCCTGGAGAACAGGGAGAAGCAATCAGCCCCAGCATTTT
cdr3_aa: CAWRTGRSNQPQHF
v_call: TRBV30
j_call: TRBJ1-5
clone_size: .
d_call: .

cdr3_nt: TGCAGCGGCCCCGGGACAGGGCGCTACGAGCAGTACTTC
cdr3_aa: CSGPGTGRYEQYF
v_call: TRBV29-1
j_call: TRBJ2-7
clone_size: .
d_call: TRBD1

cdr3_nt: TGTGCCAGCAGTTACCGAACTAGCGGGGGCTACAATGAGCAGTTCTTC
cdr3_aa: CASSYRTSGGYNEQFF
v_call: TRBV6-5
j_call: TRBJ2-1
clone_size: .
d_call: TRBD2

cdr3_nt: TGTGCCAGTAGTATCGAGATAGCGGGCTCCCAAGAGACCCAGTACTTC
cdr3_aa: CASSIEIAGSQETQYF
v_call: TRBV19
j_call: TRBJ2-5
clone_size: .
d_call: TRBD2

cdr3_nt: TGTGCCAGTAGCTCTTACAGGGGGCTGAGAACAGATACGCAGTATTTT
cdr3_aa: CASSSYRGLRTDTQYF
v_call: TRBV5-4
j_call: TRBJ2-3
clone_size: .
d_call: TRBD1

cdr3_nt: TGTGCCAGCAGCTTCACTAGCGGGGCAGATACGCAGTATTTT
cdr3_aa: CASSFTSGADTQYF
v_call: TRBV13
j_call: TRBJ2-3
clone_size: .
d_call: TRBD2

cdr3_nt: TGTGCCAGTAGTCCCCGGGGGACTAGCGGAGCCGCTATAGGGGAGACCCAGTACTTC
cdr3_aa: CASSPRGTSGAAIGETQYF
v_call: TRBV19
j_call: TRBJ2-5
clone_size: .
d_call: TRBD2

cdr3_nt: TGTGCCAGCAGTTGGACAGGGCCCGGGGAGCTGTTTTTT
cdr3_aa: CASSWTGPGELFF
v_call: TRBV6-6
j_call: TRBJ2-2
clone_size: .
d_call: TRBD1

cdr3_nt: TGTGCCAGCACGGCTTACCTGAATGAGCAGTTCTTC
cdr3_aa: CASTAYLNEQFF
v_call: TRBV7-2
j_call: TRBJ2-1
clone_size: .
d_call: .

cdr3_nt: TGTGCCTGGACCCCCCCAGGGTGGGGCTACACCTTC
cdr3_aa: CAWTPPGWGYTF
v_call: TRBV30
j_call: TRBJ1-2
clone_size: .
d_call: .

cdr3_nt: TGCGCCAGCATCCCGGCCCCGGGTACCGGGGAGCTGTTTTTT
cdr3_aa: CASIPAPGTGELFF
v_call: TRBV5-1
j_call: TRBJ2-2
clone_size: .
d_call: .

cdr3_nt: TGTGCCAGTAGTCCTACCCTCTCCCAGGGGGTTGATGAGCAGTTCTTC
cdr3_aa: CASSPTLSQGVDEQFF
v_call: TRBV19
j_call: TRBJ2-1
clone_size: once
d_call: TRBD1

cdr3_nt: TGTGCCAGCAGCCACGGGGGTGGTAATTCACCCCTCCACTTT
cdr3_aa: CASSHGGGNSPLHF
v_call: TRBV14
j_call: TRBJ1-6
clone_size: .
d_call: .

cdr3_nt: TGCGCCAGCAGCTTGCGACAGGGAAATAACAATGAGCAGTTCTTC
cdr3_aa: CASSLRQGNNNEQFF
v_call: TRBV5-1
j_call: TRBJ2-1
clone_size: .
d_call: TRBD1

cdr3_nt: TGTGCCAGTAGTATCCCCGGGACTAGGTCCTACAATGAGCAGTTCTTC
cdr3_aa: CASSIPGTRSYNEQFF
v_call: TRBV19
j_call: TRBJ2-1
clone_size: .
d_call: TRBD2

cdr3_nt: TGTGCCAGCAGCGGCCGGGACAGGGTAGGGGGTGGCTACACCTTC
cdr3_aa: CASSGRDRVGGGYTF
v_call: TRBV21-1
j_call: TRBJ1-2
clone_size: .
d_call: .

cdr3_nt: TGTGCCAGCAGCGGACCGGGACTAGCGCAGTATAACACAGATACGCAGTATTTT
cdr3_aa: CASSGPGLAQYNTDTQYF
v_call: TRBV14
j_call: TRBJ2-3
clone_size: once
d_call: TRBD2

cdr3_nt: TGTGCCAGCTCACTCGCGACAGGGGGCAATGAAAAACTGTTTTTT
cdr3_aa: CASSLATGGNEKLFF
v_call: TRBV18
j_call: TRBJ1-4
clone_size: .
d_call: TRBD1

cdr3_nt: TGCGCCAGCAGCCCCGGGAGAAAGGGAGATACGCAGTATTTT
cdr3_aa: CASSPGRKGDTQYF
v_call: TRBV10-2
j_call: TRBJ2-3
clone_size: .
d_call: .

cdr3_nt: TGTGCCAGCAGCTTCGGGCGGGGGGAGACCCAGTACTTC
cdr3_aa: CASSFGRGETQYF
v_call: TRBV7-9
j_call: TRBJ2-5
clone_size: .
d_call: TRBD2

cdr3_nt: TGCGCCAGCAGCCGGACAGGGGAAACAGATACGCAGTATTTT
cdr3_aa: CASSRTGETDTQYF
v_call: TRBV5-1
j_call: TRBJ2-3
clone_size: .
d_call: TRBD1

cdr3_nt: TGCGCCAGCAGCTCGAATCCAGGGGGCGGTCAGCCCCAGCATTTT
cdr3_aa: CASSSNPGGGQPQHF
v_call: TRBV5-1
j_call: TRBJ1-5
clone_size: .
d_call: TRBD1

cdr3_nt: TGTGCAAGTCGCTTCGTTGGCGGCGGGCCCTACGAGCAGTACTTC
cdr3_aa: CASRFVGGGPYEQYF
v_call: TRBV12-2
j_call: TRBJ2-7
clone_size: .
d_call: .

cdr3_nt: TGTGCCAGTAGCTTACAGGGGATGAACACTGAAGCTTTCTTT
cdr3_aa: CASSLQGMNTEAFF
v_call: TRBV19
j_call: TRBJ1-1
clone_size: .
d_call: TRBD1

cdr3_nt: TGTGCCAGCAGTTACTCGAGGGACAGCCAGGAAAAACTGTTTTTT
cdr3_aa: CASSYSRDSQEKLFF
v_call: TRBV6-6
j_call: TRBJ1-4
clone_size: .
d_call: TRBD1

cdr3_nt: TGTGCCAGCAGCGACGGACTGGCCATAGGGACCCAGTACTTC
cdr3_aa: CASSDGLAIGTQYF
v_call: TRBV11-3
j_call: TRBJ2-5
clone_size: .
d_call: .

cdr3_nt: TGTGCCAGCAGCTTAGGCGGGGGGGCCTCCAAAAACATTCAGTACTTC
cdr3_aa: CASSLGGGASKNIQYF
v_call: TRBV7-2
j_call: TRBJ2-4
clone_size: .
d_call: TRBD2

cdr3_nt: TGTGCCAGCCAGCGAGCCGGGGGCACCGGGGAGCTGTTTTTT
cdr3_aa: CASQRAGGTGELFF
v_call: TRBV7-2
j_call: TRBJ2-2
clone_size: .
d_call: .

cdr3_nt: TGCGCCAGCAGCCAAGATGTGGGAAATCAGCCCCAGCATTTT
cdr3_aa: CASSQDVGNQPQHF
v_call: TRBV4-3
j_call: TRBJ1-5
clone_size: .
d_call: .

cdr3_nt: TGTGCCAGCAGCCCCACAGGGGTTACTAATGAAAAACTGTTTTTT
cdr3_aa: CASSPTGVTNEKLFF
v_call: TRBV7-9
j_call: TRBJ1-4
clone_size: .
d_call: TRBD1

cdr3_nt: TGTGCCAGTAGTCCAGGACCGAACCCGCGCACAGATACGCAGTATTTT
cdr3_aa: CASSPGPNPRTDTQYF
v_call: TRBV19
j_call: TRBJ2-3
clone_size: .
d_call: .

cdr3_nt: TGTGCCAGCAGTTGGGACAGGGCCACTGAAGCTTTCTTT
cdr3_aa: CASSWDRATEAFF
v_call: TRBV2
j_call: TRBJ1-1
clone_size: .
d_call: TRBD1

cdr3_nt: TGCGCCAGCAAAAACGGGGGGCGGAGGCAGGGGGCGGGCGAGACCCAGTACTTC
cdr3_aa: CASKNGGRRQGAGETQYF
v_call: TRBV10-1
j_call: TRBJ2-5
clone_size: .
d_call: .

cdr3_nt: TGTGCCAGCAGCCAAGACCCAGACTTTACTGGGGAGCTGTTTTTT
cdr3_aa: CASSQDPDFTGELFF
v_call: TRBV14
j_call: TRBJ2-2
clone_size: .
d_call: .

cdr3_nt: TGCGCCAGCAGCCAAGGGACAGGGGGCTTCAGGGGCGAGCAGTACTTC
cdr3_aa: CASSQGTGGFRGEQYF
v_call: TRBV4-3
j_call: TRBJ2-7
clone_size: once
d_call: TRBD1

cdr3_nt: TGCGCCAGCAGCGGCCAGGAAAGGGGGCAGGGAGATACGCAGTATTTT
cdr3_aa: CASSGQERGQGDTQYF
v_call: TRBV4-1
j_call: TRBJ2-3
clone_size: once
d_call: TRBD1

cdr3_nt: TGTGCCAGCAGCGTACCCGGGACCGGGGGCTACACCTTC
cdr3_aa: CASSVPGTGGYTF
v_call: TRBV9
j_call: TRBJ1-2
clone_size: .
d_call: .

cdr3_nt: TGTGCCAGCAGCGACCGGGATCGCCGGCATGAGCAGTTCTTC
cdr3_aa: CASSDRDRRHEQFF
v_call: TRBV7-2
j_call: TRBJ2-1
clone_size: .
d_call: .

cdr3_nt: TGTGCCAGCAGTTTTTCAGAGATTAACTATGGCTACACCTTC
cdr3_aa: CASSFSEINYGYTF
v_call: TRBV7-2
j_call: TRBJ1-2
clone_size: .
d_call: .

cdr3_nt: TGCAGCGTTGTCTGGGGTTCGAACACTGAAGCTTTCTTT
cdr3_aa: CSVVWGSNTEAFF
v_call: TRBV29-1
j_call: TRBJ1-1
clone_size: .
d_call: .